This is a list of T cell receptor beta chains from one sample in a study of tumor-infiltrating lymphocytes in primary liver carcinoma. Each CDR3 protein is one row after TCRdb ran MiXCR on the multiplex PCR reads. This sample yields 80,000 or so distinct CDR3 sequences, of which under 75% are seen a single time; about 25% belongs to the top ten. The sequenced sample consisted of tumor-adjacent normal liver tissue. All receptors come from a man in his forties or fifties with primary liver carcinoma and hepatitis B virus infection. The CDR3 runs from the conserved cysteine through the conserved F or W. A D gene is named only where the DNA matches it firmly. Size tells how often a clone was seen (once, few, many) or the class of an expanded clone, and some rows leave it out.

J: TRBJ1-1; size: many; V: TRBV6-6; D: -; length: 14; CDR3: CASSLQVRESEAFF; DNA: TGTGCCAGCAGTCTACAGGTCAGGGAATCTGAAGCTTTCTTT
J: TRBJ1-5; size: -; V: TRBV12-3/TRBV12-4; D: -; length: 15; CDR3: CASMRGTAITQPQHF; DNA: TGTGCCAGCATGCGGGGCACCGCAATAACCCAGCCCCAGCATTTT
J: TRBJ2-7; size: few; V: TRBV9; D: -; length: 14; CDR3: CASSQGGRMDEQYF; DNA: TGTGCCAGCAGCCAGGGGGGGCGCATGGACGAGCAGTACTTC
J: TRBJ2-7; size: -; V: TRBV5-5; D: TRBD2; length: 16; CDR3: CARSLVIGAGVWEQYF; DNA: TGTGCCCGCAGCTTGGTTATAGGAGCGGGAGTATGGGAGCAGTACTTC
J: TRBJ2-4; size: few; V: TRBV24-1; D: TRBD1; length: 15; CDR3: CATSDSTGGVNIQYF; DNA: TGTGCCACCAGTGATTCGACAGGGGGGGTGAACATTCAGTACTTC
J: TRBJ1-1; size: -; V: TRBV14; D: -; length: 14; CDR3: CTSRPREGNTEAFF; DNA: TGTACTAGCAGGCCCCGGGAGGGAAACACTGAAGCTTTCTTT
J: TRBJ2-1; size: -; V: TRBV6-2/TRBV6-3; D: -; length: 15; CDR3: CASSPTNHRNDEQFF; DNA: TGTGCCAGCAGCCCCACTAATCACCGAAACGATGAGCAGTTCTTC
J: TRBJ2-1; size: once; V: TRBV29-1; D: -; length: 13; CDR3: CSAEGGGYNEQFF; DNA: TGCAGCGCTGAAGGAGGGGGCTACAACGAGCAGTTCTTC
J: TRBJ1-5; size: few; V: TRBV5-4; D: -; length: 15; CDR3: CASSRDGNSNQPQHF; DNA: TGTGCCAGCAGCCGCGACGGAAATAGCAATCAGCCCCAGCATTTT
J: TRBJ1-6; size: once; V: TRBV28; D: -; length: 15; CDR3: CASSFWSSYSSLLHF; DNA: TGTGCCAGCAGTTTCTGGAGCTCCTATAGTTCACTCCTCCACTTT
J: TRBJ2-3; size: -; V: TRBV11-2; D: -; length: 16; CDR3: CANSRRNTGNTDTQYF; DNA: TGTGCCAACAGCAGAAGAAATACAGGGAACACAGATACGCAGTATTTT
J: TRBJ2-3; size: many; V: TRBV4-3; D: -; length: 14; CDR3: CASSQPGLSDTQYF; DNA: TGCGCCAGCAGCCAACCCGGCCTGAGCGATACGCAGTATTTT
J: TRBJ2-7; size: few; V: TRBV2; D: -; length: 11; CDR3: CASKIGYEQYF; DNA: TGTGCCAGCAAGATAGGCTACGAGCAGTACTTC
J: TRBJ2-7; size: many; V: TRBV6-1; D: -; length: 13; CDR3: CASSVLGGYEQYF; DNA: TGTGCCAGCAGTGTACTAGGGGGCTACGAGCAGTACTTC
J: TRBJ2-7; size: many; V: TRBV12-3/TRBV12-4; D: TRBD1; length: 15; CDR3: CASSLATGGPYEQYF; DNA: TGTGCCAGCAGTCTGGCGACAGGGGGGCCCTACGAGCAGTACTTC
J: TRBJ1-5; size: -; V: TRBV6-4; D: -; length: 14; CDR3: CASSPRDLDQPQHF; DNA: TGTGCCAGCAGTCCCCGGGACTTGGATCAGCCCCAGCATTTT
J: TRBJ2-1; size: -; V: TRBV12-3/TRBV12-4; D: -; length: 13; CDR3: CASSLDRRDLQFF; DNA: TGTGCCAGCAGTTTAGATCGGCGAGATTTGCAGTTCTTC
J: TRBJ2-7; size: -; V: TRBV11-2; D: TRBD2; length: 13; CDR3: CASSFGGASGQYF; DNA: TGTGCCAGTAGCTTCGGAGGGGCTAGCGGGCAGTATTTC
J: TRBJ2-2; size: -; V: TRBV7-9; D: -; length: 16; CDR3: CAGSLIPDRVTGELFF; DNA: TGTGCCGGCAGCTTAATACCGGACAGAGTGACCGGGGAGCTGTTTTTT
J: TRBJ1-6; size: -; V: TRBV6-5; D: TRBD1; length: 15; CDR3: CASEDDRGRNSPLHF; DNA: TGTGCCAGCGAGGACGACAGGGGGCGGAATTCACCCCTCCACTTT
J: TRBJ2-1; size: -; V: TRBV10-1; D: -; length: 15; CDR3: CVSSEPDYIYNEQFF; DNA: TGCGTCAGTAGTGAGCCGGACTACATCTACAATGAGCAGTTCTTC
J: TRBJ2-2; size: once; V: TRBV6-6; D: -; length: 15; CDR3: CASTDLYYEGGKLFF; DNA: TGTGCCAGCACTGATCTTTACTACGAGGGCGGGAAGCTGTTTTTC
J: TRBJ2-5; size: -; V: TRBV11-2; D: -; length: 18; CDR3: CAGRLARLALGKKETQYF; DNA: TGTGCCGGCAGATTAGCAAGGCTAGCCCTGGGGAAAAAAGAGACCCAGTACTTC
J: TRBJ2-7; size: -; V: TRBV20-1; D: -; length: 13; CDR3: CSAIAMSSYEQYF; DNA: TGCAGTGCTATTGCGATGAGCTCCTACGAGCAGTACTTC
J: TRBJ2-2; size: -; V: TRBV4-1; D: -; length: 16; CDR3: CASSQDIQGGHGELLF; DNA: TGCGCCAGCAGCCAAGACATCCAGGGGGGGCACGGGGAGCTGCTTTTT
J: TRBJ2-1; size: -; V: TRBV11-1; D: -; length: 11; CDR3: CASGPEYKQLF; DNA: TGTGCCAGCGGCCCCGAATATAAGCAGTTATTC
J: TRBJ1-6; size: -; V: TRBV11-2; D: TRBD1; length: 15; CDR3: CVSRLTGQGGSPLHF; DNA: TGTGTCAGCAGACTGACCGGACAGGGTGGATCACCCCTCCACTTT
J: TRBJ2-1; size: -; V: TRBV11-2; D: -; length: 15; CDR3: CASSGSQGDNNEQFF; DNA: TGTGCCAGCAGTGGGTCGCAAGGCGACAACAATGAGCAGTTCTTC
J: TRBJ2-2; size: -; V: TRBV4-3; D: TRBD2; length: 16; CDR3: CASSRSPSGNTGELFF; DNA: TGCGCCAGCAGCCGATCACCTAGCGGGAACACCGGGGAACTGTTTTTT
J: TRBJ2-5; size: -; V: TRBV4-2; D: -; length: 16; CDR3: CDSSQGRLIHQETQYF; DNA: TGTGACAGCAGCCAAGGGAGACTTATACACCAAGAGACCCAGTACTTC
J: TRBJ2-7; size: few; V: TRBV5-1; D: -; length: 15; CDR3: CASSLVAGGTSEQYF; DNA: TGCGCCAGCAGCTTGGTGGCAGGGGGGACTAGCGAGCAGTACTTC
J: TRBJ2-4; size: -; V: TRBV9; D: -; length: 10; CDR3: CASSVGIQYF; DNA: TGTGCCAGCAGCGTTGGCATTCAGTACTTC
J: TRBJ2-1; size: -; V: TRBV5-5; D: -; length: 15; CDR3: CASSREQINYNEQFF; DNA: TGTGCCAGCAGCAGGGAACAAATTAATTACAATGAACAGTTCTTC
J: TRBJ2-3; size: -; V: TRBV11-2; D: -; length: 15; CDR3: CASSNRIRSTDTLYF; DNA: TGTGCCAGCAGCAATCGTATCCGGAGCACAGATACGCTGTATTTT
J: TRBJ1-5; size: -; V: TRBV28; D: TRBD1; length: 14; CDR3: CANRSTGASQSQHF; DNA: TGTGCCAACAGGTCGACAGGGGCTTCCCAGTCCCAGCATTTT
J: TRBJ2-2; size: few; V: TRBV11-2; D: TRBD2; length: 16; CDR3: CASSSLLADNTGELFF; DNA: TGTGCCAGCAGCTCCCTACTAGCGGATAACACCGGGGAGCTGTTTTTT
J: TRBJ1-4; size: -; V: TRBV10-1; D: -; length: 11; CDR3: CASSDGGKLFF; DNA: TGCGCCAGCTCAGATGGAGGAAAACTGTTTTTT
J: TRBJ2-1; size: -; V: TRBV10-1; D: -; length: 13; CDR3: CASSELRNNEQLF; DNA: TGCGCCAGCAGCGAATTGAGGAACAATGAGCAGCTCTTC
J: TRBJ1-1; size: -; V: TRBV6-1; D: -; length: 14; CDR3: CASSELTGKTEAFF; DNA: TGTGCCAGCAGTGAACTAACAGGGAAGACTGAAGCTTTCTTT
J: TRBJ2-1; size: -; V: TRBV14; D: -; length: 12; CDR3: CASSQGRSEQSF; DNA: TGCGCCAGCAGCCAAGGGAGGAGTGAGCAGTCCTTC
J: TRBJ2-7; size: -; V: TRBV6-5; D: TRBD1; length: 16; CDR3: CASNPGQAASSYEQYF; DNA: TGTGCCAGCAATCCCGGACAGGCAGCATCCTCTTACGAGCAGTACTTC
J: TRBJ2-3; size: many; V: TRBV11-2; D: -; length: 14; CDR3: CAGSPPGRADTQYF; DNA: TGTGCCGGCAGCCCCCCGGGCCGGGCAGATACGCAGTATTTT
J: TRBJ1-1; size: -; V: TRBV4-1; D: -; length: 13; CDR3: CASSQETREEAFF; DNA: TGCGCCAGCAGCCAAGAAACGCGGGAAGAAGCTTTCTTT
J: TRBJ2-5; size: -; V: TRBV19; D: TRBD1; length: 15; CDR3: CASTIVASGQGGQYF; DNA: TGTGCCAGTACTATCGTCGCTAGCGGACAGGGGGGCCAGTACTTC
J: TRBJ1-2; size: few; V: TRBV4-2; D: -; length: 14; CDR3: CASSALDVNYGYTF; DNA: TGTGCCAGCAGTGCCCTTGATGTGAACTATGGCTACACCTTC
J: TRBJ2-1; size: -; V: TRBV29-1; D: -; length: 16; CDR3: CSVAMLRPWSRQEQFF; DNA: TGCAGTGTCGCCATGCTTCGGCCCTGGTCCCGTCAGGAGCAGTTCTTC
J: TRBJ2-2; size: -; V: TRBV6-1; D: TRBD2; length: 15; CDR3: CASTSPGTRIGELFF; DNA: TGTGCCAGCACTTCCCCGGGGACTAGAATCGGGGAGCTGTTTTTT
J: TRBJ2-7; size: -; V: TRBV4-3; D: -; length: 15; CDR3: CASSQEQFSSYEQYF; DNA: TGCGCCAGCAGCCAGGAACAGTTTTCTTCCTACGAGCAGTACTTC
J: TRBJ1-1; size: -; V: TRBV7-9; D: -; length: 12; CDR3: CASSQTEESGFF; DNA: TGTGCCAGCAGTCAGACAGAGGAGTCGGGTTTCTTC
J: TRBJ1-2; size: -; V: TRBV12-3/TRBV12-4; D: TRBD1; length: 13; CDR3: CASSSWDRGDYTF; DNA: TGTGCCAGCAGTTCCTGGGACAGGGGGGACTACACCTTC
J: TRBJ2-2; size: -; V: TRBV6-2/TRBV6-3; D: TRBD2; length: 13; CDR3: CASSFFLSGELFF; DNA: TGTGCCAGCAGTTTTTTCTTAAGCGGGGAGCTGTTCTTT
J: TRBJ2-1; size: few; V: TRBV20-1; D: -; length: 16; CDR3: CSARATPLADWGEQFF; DNA: TGCAGTGCTAGGGCCACTCCACTAGCAGACTGGGGTGAGCAGTTCTTC
J: TRBJ1-2; size: -; V: TRBV6-4; D: TRBD1; length: 16; CDR3: CATSDTGQGPFYGYTF; DNA: TGTGCCACCAGTGACACCGGACAGGGGCCCTTCTATGGCTACACCTTC